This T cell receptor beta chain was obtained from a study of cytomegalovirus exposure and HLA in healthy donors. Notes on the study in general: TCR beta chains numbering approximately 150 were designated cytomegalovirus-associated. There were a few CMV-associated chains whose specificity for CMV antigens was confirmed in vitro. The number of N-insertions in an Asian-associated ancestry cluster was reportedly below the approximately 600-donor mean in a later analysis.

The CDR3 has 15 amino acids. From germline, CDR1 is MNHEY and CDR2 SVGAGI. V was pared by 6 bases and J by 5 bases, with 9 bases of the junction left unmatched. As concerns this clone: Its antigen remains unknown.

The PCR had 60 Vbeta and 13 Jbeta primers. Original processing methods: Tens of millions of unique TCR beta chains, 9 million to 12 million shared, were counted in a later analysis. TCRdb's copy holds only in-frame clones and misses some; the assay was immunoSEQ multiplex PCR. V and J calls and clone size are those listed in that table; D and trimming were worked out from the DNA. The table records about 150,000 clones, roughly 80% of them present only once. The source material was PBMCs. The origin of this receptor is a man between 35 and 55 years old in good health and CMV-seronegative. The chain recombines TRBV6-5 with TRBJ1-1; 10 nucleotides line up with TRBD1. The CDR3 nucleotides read TGTGCCAGCAGCCGAGGACAGGGGGAGAGGACTGAAGCTTTCTTT. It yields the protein CASSRGQGERTEAFF.